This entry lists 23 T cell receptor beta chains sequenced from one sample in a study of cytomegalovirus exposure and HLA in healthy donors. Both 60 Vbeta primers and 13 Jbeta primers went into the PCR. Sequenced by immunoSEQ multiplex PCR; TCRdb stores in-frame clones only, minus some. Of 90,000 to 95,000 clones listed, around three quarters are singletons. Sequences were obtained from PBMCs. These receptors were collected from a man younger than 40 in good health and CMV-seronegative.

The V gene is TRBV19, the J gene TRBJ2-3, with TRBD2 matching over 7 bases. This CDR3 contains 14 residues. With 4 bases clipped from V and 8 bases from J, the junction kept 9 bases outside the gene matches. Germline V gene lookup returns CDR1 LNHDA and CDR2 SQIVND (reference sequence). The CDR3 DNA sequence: TGTGCCAGTAGTACTTTGGGGGGGACGGGTACGCAGTATTTT. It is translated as CASSTLGGTGTQYF.

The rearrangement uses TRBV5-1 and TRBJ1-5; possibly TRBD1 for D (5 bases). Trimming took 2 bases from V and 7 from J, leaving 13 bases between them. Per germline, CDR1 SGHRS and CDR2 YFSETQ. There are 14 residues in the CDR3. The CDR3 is CASSFGGAGQPQHF. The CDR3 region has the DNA TGCGCCAGCAGCTTTGGAGGGGCGGGACAGCCCCAGCATTTT.

The CDR3 sequence: CASSRTGYQPQHF. CDR3 nucleotide sequence: TGTGCCAGCAGCCGGACAGGGTATCAGCCCCAGCATTTT. The rearrangement joins TRBV7-6 to TRBJ1-5; TRBD1 aligns across 8 bases. CDR1 and CDR2 from the germline V gene are SGHVS and FNYEAQ. This CDR3 is built from 13 residues. The J segment lost 5 bases and the V segment lost 5 bases, leaving 2 bases of the junction unmatched. The full variable domain, completed using reference TRBV7-6 and TRBJ1-5, is GAGVSQSPRYKVTKRGQDVALRCDPISGHVSLYWYRQALGQGPEFLTYFNYEAQQDKSGLPNDRFSAERPEGSISTLTIQRTEQRDSAMYRCASSRTGYQPQHFGDGTRLSIL.

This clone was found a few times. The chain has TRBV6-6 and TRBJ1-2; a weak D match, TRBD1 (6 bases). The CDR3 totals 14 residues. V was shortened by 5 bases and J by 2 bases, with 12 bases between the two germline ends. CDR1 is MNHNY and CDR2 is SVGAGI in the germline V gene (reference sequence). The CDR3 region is CASSLLTGNYGYTF. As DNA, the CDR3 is TGTGCCAGCAGTCTCCTGACAGGAAACTATGGCTACACCTTC.

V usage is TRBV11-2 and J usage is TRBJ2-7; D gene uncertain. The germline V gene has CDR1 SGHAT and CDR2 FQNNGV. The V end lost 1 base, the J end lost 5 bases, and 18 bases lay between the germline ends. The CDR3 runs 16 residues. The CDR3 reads CASSLGRSIVIDEQYF. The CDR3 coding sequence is TGTGCCAGCAGCTTAGGCCGGAGTATCGTAATCGACGAGCAGTACTTC.

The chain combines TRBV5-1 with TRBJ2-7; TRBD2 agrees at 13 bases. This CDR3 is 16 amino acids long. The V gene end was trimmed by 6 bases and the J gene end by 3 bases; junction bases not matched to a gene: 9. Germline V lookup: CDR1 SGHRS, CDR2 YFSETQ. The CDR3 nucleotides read TGCGCCAGCACCGAGTATGGGACTAGCGGGATCTACGAGCAGTACTTC. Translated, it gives CASTEYGTSGIYEQYF.

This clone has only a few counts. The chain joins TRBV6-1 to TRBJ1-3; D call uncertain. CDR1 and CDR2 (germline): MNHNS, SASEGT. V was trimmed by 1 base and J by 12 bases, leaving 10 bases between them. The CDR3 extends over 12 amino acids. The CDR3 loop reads CASSEVRRLIYF. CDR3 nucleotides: TGTGCCAGCAGTGAAGTGCGGCGACTCATATATTTT.

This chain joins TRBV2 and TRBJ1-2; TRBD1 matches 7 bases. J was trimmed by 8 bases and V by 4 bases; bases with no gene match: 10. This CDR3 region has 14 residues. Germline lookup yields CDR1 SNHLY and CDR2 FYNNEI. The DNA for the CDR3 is TGTGCCAGCAGTGTGGGACAGAAAAAGGAGGGCTACACCTTC. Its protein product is CASSVGQKKEGYTF.

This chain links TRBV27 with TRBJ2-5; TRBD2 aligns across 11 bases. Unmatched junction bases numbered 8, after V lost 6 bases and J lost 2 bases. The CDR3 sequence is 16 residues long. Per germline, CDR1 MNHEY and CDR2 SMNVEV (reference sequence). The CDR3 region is CASSPGTSGVQETQYF. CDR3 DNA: TGTGCCAGCAGCCCCGGGACTAGCGGTGTTCAAGAGACCCAGTACTTC.

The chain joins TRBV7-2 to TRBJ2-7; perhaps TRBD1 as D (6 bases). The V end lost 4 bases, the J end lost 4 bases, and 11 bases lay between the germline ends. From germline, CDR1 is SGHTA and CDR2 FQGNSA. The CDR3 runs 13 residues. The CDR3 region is CASSSGTTYEQYF. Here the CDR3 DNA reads TGTGCCAGCAGCTCCGGGACAACATACGAGCAGTACTTC.

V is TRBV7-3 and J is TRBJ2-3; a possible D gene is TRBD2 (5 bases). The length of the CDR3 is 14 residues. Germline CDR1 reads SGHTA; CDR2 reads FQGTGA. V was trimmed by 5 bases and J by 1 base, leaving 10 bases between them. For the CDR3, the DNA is TGTGCCAGCAGCCCGGGGTTAGGCACAGATACGCAGTATTTT. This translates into CASSPGLGTDTQYF.

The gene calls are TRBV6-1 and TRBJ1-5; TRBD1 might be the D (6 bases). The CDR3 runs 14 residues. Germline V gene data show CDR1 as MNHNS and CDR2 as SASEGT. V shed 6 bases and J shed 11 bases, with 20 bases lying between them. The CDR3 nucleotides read TGTGCCAGCAGCGGGGGGGGAGACAGGTGGGCCCAGCATTTT. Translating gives CASSGGGDRWAQHF.

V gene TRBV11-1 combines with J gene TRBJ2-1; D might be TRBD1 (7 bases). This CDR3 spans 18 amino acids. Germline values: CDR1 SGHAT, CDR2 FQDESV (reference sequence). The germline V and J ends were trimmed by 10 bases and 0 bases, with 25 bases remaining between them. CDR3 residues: CATTLGGGGGLSYNEQFF. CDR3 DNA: TGTGCCACCACACTCGGGGGAGGAGGGGGCCTCTCCTACAATGAGCAGTTCTTC.

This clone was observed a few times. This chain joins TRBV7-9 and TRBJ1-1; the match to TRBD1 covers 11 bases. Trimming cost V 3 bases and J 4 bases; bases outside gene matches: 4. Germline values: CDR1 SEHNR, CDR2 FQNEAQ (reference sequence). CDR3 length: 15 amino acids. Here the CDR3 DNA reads TGTGCCAGCAGCTTGGGGACAGGGGGTGCCACTGAAGCTTTCTTT. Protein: CASSLGTGGATEAFF. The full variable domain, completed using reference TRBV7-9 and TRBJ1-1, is DTGVSQNPRHKITKRGQNVTFRCDPISEHNRLYWYRQTLGQGPEFLTYFQNEAQLEKSRLLSDRFSAERPKGSFSTLEIQRTEQGDSAMYLCASSLGTGGATEAFFGQGTRLTVV.

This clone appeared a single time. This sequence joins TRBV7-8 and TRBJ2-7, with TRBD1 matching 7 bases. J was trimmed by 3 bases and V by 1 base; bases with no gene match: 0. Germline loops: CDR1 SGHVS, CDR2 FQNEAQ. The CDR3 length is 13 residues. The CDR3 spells CASSLDRGYEQYV. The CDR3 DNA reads TGTGCCAGCAGCTTAGACAGGGGCTACGAGCAGTACGTC.

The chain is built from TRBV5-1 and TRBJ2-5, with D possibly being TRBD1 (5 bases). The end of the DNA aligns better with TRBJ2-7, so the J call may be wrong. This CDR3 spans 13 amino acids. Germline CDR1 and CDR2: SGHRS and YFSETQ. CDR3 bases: TGCGCCAGCAGCCCCTCGACAGCTTACGAGCAGTACTTC. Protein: CASSPSTAYEQYF.

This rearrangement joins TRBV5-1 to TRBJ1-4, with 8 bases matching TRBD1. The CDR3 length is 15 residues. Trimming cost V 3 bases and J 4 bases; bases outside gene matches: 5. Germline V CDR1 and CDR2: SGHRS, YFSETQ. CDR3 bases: TGCGCCAGCAGCTCCACTGGACAGGGTAATGAAAAACTGTTTTTT. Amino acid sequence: CASSSTGQGNEKLFF.

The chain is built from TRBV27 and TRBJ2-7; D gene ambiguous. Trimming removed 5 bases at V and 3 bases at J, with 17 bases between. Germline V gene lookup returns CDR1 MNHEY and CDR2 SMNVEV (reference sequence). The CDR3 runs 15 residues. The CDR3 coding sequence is TGTGCCAGCAGTCCCAACACAGCTCCGGACTACGAGCAGTACTTC. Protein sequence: CASSPNTAPDYEQYF.

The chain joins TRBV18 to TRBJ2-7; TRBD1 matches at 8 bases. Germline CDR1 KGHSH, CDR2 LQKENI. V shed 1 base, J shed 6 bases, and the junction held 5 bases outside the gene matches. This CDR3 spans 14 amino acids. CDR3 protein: CASSPLQGAGEQYV. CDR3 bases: TGTGCCAGCTCACCACTTCAGGGGGCAGGCGAGCAGTACGTC.

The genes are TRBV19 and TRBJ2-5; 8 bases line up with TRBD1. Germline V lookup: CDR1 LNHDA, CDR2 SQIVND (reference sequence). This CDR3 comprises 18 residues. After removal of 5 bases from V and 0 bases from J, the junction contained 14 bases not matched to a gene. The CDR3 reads CASSPNRGTGNYQETQYF. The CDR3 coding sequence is TGTGCCAGTAGTCCCAACAGAGGGACAGGCAACTACCAAGAGACCCAGTACTTC.

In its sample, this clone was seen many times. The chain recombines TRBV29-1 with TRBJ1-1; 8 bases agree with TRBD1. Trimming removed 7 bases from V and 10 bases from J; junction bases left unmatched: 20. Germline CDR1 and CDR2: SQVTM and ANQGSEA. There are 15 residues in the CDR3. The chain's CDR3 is CSAVGGNEIGQGAFF. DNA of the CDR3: TGCAGCGCAGTCGGGGGAAATGAGATAGGACAGGGAGCTTTCTTT.

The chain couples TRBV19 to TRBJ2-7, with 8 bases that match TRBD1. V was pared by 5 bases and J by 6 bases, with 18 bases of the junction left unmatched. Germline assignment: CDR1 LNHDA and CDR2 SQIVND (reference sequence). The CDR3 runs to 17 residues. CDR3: CASSPILRDRFFPEQYF. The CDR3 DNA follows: TGTGCCAGTAGTCCAATACTCCGGGACAGGTTTTTCCCCGAGCAGTACTTC.

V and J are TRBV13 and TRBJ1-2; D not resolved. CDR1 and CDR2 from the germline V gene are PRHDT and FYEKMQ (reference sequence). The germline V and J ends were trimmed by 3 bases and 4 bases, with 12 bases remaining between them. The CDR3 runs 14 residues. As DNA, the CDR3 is TGTGCCAGCAGCTTTCTGGTCAGTTCCTATGGCTACACCTTC. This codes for CASSFLVSSYGYTF.